This T cell receptor beta chain was obtained from a study of PD-L1 blockade in urothelial cancer. Across the whole study: Patients began atezolizumab, 1,200 mg intravenously every 3 weeks, at some point between 2013 and 2014. At 6 weeks and at 3 weeks (second dose) after treatment start, blood was analyzed.

Germline trimming cut 3 bases from V and 6 bases from J; bases unmatched to any gene: 4. This CDR3 spans 15 amino acids. Germline V gene lookup returns CDR1 SGHNT and CDR2 YYREEE (reference sequence). Sequenced by immunoSEQ multiplex PCR; TCRdb stores in-frame clones only, minus some. The sample lists 70,000 to 85,000 clones, roughly 90% seen once, with 3.5% to 5% in the top ten. Time point specified: pretreatment peripheral blood. Patients' urothelial carcinoma was locally advanced or metastatic. The chain is built from TRBV5-4 and TRBJ2-2, with 11 bases identical to TRBD1. Specimen: PBMCs, collected around atezolizumab (anti-PD-L1) treatment. The receptor was derived from a man between 65 and 85 years old with urothelial cancer. This CDR3 reads CASSSGQGEAGELFF. The CDR3 DNA is TGTGCCAGCAGCTCGGGACAGGGGGAAGCCGGGGAGCTGTTTTTT.